This T cell receptor beta chain was recovered during a study of cytotoxic CD8 clonotypes in ibrutinib-treated CLL. Study-level background: Overall, some 25 responses were partial and 2 complete; following median 68 months, roughly 15 patients stayed remitted and 12 progressed. Study outcomes and limitations: Clonality was higher at ibrutinib response and returned toward baseline at progression. Different sampling times were used for sustained-remission and progressing patients. Baseline clonality exceeded age-matched healthy donors and tracked circulating CD8+ T-cell counts.

On this clone itself: Its antigen is undetermined.

The V and J ends lost 3 bases and 3 bases respectively, with 15 bases between them. The CDR3 is made up of 15 amino acids. Germline CDR1 is LNHDA and CDR2 is SQIVND (reference sequence). Repertoires were generated with immunoSEQ multiplex PCR, while TCRdb's copy carries only in-frame clones and drops some. The data contain around 250,000 clones, around 70% of them seen just once; the ten biggest clones take up 15%. The sequenced sample was PBMCs, obtained after 24 months of ibrutinib treatment. The TCR was taken from a human donor with chronic lymphocytic leukemia. The chain has TRBV19 and TRBJ2-7, with TRBD1 as a possible D gene (6 bases). CDR3 protein: CASSITRDIFYEQYF. CDR3 nucleotides: TGTGCCAGTAGTATTACCCGGGACATATTCTACGAGCAGTACTTC.